Each of the 19 T cell receptor beta chains below was sequenced from the same sample in a study of T cells in localized non-small cell lung cancer. Using immunoSEQ multiplex PCR, the repertoire was profiled, and TCRdb retains in-frame clones only, with some absent. The table has 1,200 to 1,500 clones, just under 30% seen once; the top ten hold 6.5% to 8.5%. Sequenced here: lung tumor tissue, sampled before any cancer treatment. The receptors originated from an older male donor with stage I squamous cell lung carcinoma.

The V gene is TRBV6-8, the J gene TRBJ2-2; 9 positions agree with TRBD1. After removal of 2 bases from V and 0 bases from J, the junction contained 7 bases not matched to a gene. CDR3 length: 18 residues. Germline CDR1 MNHGY, CDR2 SAAAGT. CDR3: CASSYDRGGNANTGELFF. The CDR3 DNA is TGTGCCAGCAGTTACGACAGGGGGGGAAACGCGAACACCGGGGAGCTGTTTTTT.

The genes are TRBV18 and TRBJ2-7; possibly TRBD1 for D (6 bases). CDR3 length: 17 amino acids. V gave up 1 base and J gave up 4 bases, with 20 bases separating them. From germline, CDR1 is KGHSH and CDR2 LQKENI. The CDR3 loop is CASSPLGTGSVGYEQYF. DNA of the CDR3: TGTGCCAGCTCACCACTCGGTACAGGGTCAGTGGGTTACGAGCAGTACTTC.

The chain couples TRBV7-4 to TRBJ2-1, with D tentatively TRBD1 or TRBD2 (5 bases each). CDR3 size: 14 residues. Germline CDR1 and CDR2: SGHVT and SQSDAQ. Trimming removed 5 bases from V and 4 bases from J, with 12 bases in between. The CDR3 is CASSTRGGYNEQFF. The CDR3 bases are TGTGCCAGCAGCACAAGGGGCGGGTACAATGAGCAGTTCTTC.

Only a few counts were recorded for this clone. As DNA, the CDR3 is TGTGCCAGTAGCCCCCAGGGGGCCCCTTATGGCTACACCTTC. Translated, it gives CASSPQGAPYGYTF. This chain links TRBV19 with TRBJ1-2; 8 bases map to TRBD1. The germline CDR1 and CDR2 sequences are LNHDA and SQIVND (reference sequence). There are 14 residues in the CDR3. V lost 6 bases, J lost 5 bases, and 8 bases stayed unmatched.

The chain has TRBV30 and TRBJ2-1; tentatively, D is TRBD1 (6 bases). Trimming took off 0 bases at V and 7 bases at J, with 10 bases between the two ends. In germline, CDR1 is GTSNPN, CDR2 SVGIG (reference sequence). This CDR3 is built from 13 residues. DNA of the CDR3: TGTGCCTGGAGTGTCGGACAGAGAAATGAGCAGTTCTTC. This sequence encodes CAWSVGQRNEQFF.

The count of this clone is one. The chain is built from TRBV5-1 and TRBJ1-1; 7 bases are a match to TRBD1. The CDR3 is 16 residues long. V gave up 0 bases and J gave up 2 bases; unmatched junction bases: 7. In germline, CDR1 is SGHRS, CDR2 YFSETQ. CDR3 amino acids: CASSLAGGGGNTEAFF. For the CDR3, the DNA is TGCGCCAGCAGCTTGGCCGGAGGGGGCGGAAACACTGAAGCTTTCTTT.

This clone was counted between two and nine times. The chain couples TRBV9 to TRBJ2-3; 8 positions match TRBD1. The CDR3 extends over 14 amino acids. With V trimmed by 5 bases and J by 7 bases, 9 bases remained unmatched. Germline V gene sequence: CDR1 SGDLS, CDR2 YYNGEE. The chain's CDR3 is CASSTGTGPNTQYF. As DNA, the CDR3 is TGTGCCAGCAGTACCGGGACAGGTCCTAATACGCAGTATTTT.

This rearrangement joins TRBV19 to TRBJ1-1; unclear D gene. CDR3 length: 11 amino acids. Germline assignment: CDR1 LNHDA and CDR2 SQIVND (reference sequence). Trimming cost V 10 bases and J 5 bases, with 11 bases left between them. CDR3 in amino acids: CATYKRTEAFF. DNA for the CDR3: TGTGCCACCTACAAGAGGACTGAAGCTTTCTTT.

The chain has TRBV2 and TRBJ1-1, with D unresolved. Germline CDR1 SNHLY, CDR2 FYNNEI. Trimming pared 1 base from V and 1 base from J, leaving 19 bases between. This CDR3 has 18 residues. CDR3: CASSEGGVRTEKNTEAFF. The CDR3 nucleotides read TGTGCCAGCAGTGAAGGGGGTGTAAGGACGGAGAAGAACACTGAAGCTTTCTTT.

By sample share, this clone is medium-sized. The V gene is TRBV6-8, the J gene TRBJ2-7; D uncertain. CDR1 is MNHGY and CDR2 is SAAAGT in the germline V gene. This CDR3 is 13 amino acids long. V was shortened by 5 bases and J by 4 bases, with 12 bases between the two germline ends. This CDR3 reads CASSVEKGYEQYF. DNA of the CDR3: TGTGCCAGCAGTGTGGAAAAGGGTTACGAGCAGTACTTC.

This sequence joins TRBV19 and TRBJ2-7; no firm D call. Trimming removed 7 bases at V and 4 bases at J, with 20 bases between. The CDR3 loop spans 15 amino acids. CDR1 and CDR2 from the germline V gene are LNHDA and SQIVND (reference sequence). CDR3 loop: CASTLRPGKLYEQYF. In DNA, the CDR3 is TGTGCCAGTACCCTCAGACCCGGAAAACTTTACGAGCAGTACTTC.

The chain carries TRBV28 and TRBJ1-5; 10 bases match TRBD1. V lost 8 bases, J lost 7 bases, and 5 bases stayed unmatched. Germline V CDR1 and CDR2: MDHEN, SYDVKM. CDR3 length equals 13 residues. CDR3 in amino acids: CASGTGVIQPQHF. Here the CDR3 DNA reads TGTGCCAGCGGGACAGGGGTTATCCAGCCCCAGCATTTT.

A few counts support this clone. V usage is TRBV11-3 and J usage is TRBJ2-5, with D tentatively TRBD1 or TRBD2 (5 bases each). Trimming stripped 4 bases from V and 1 base from J, with 16 bases between. This CDR3 has 16 residues. Germline loops: CDR1 SGHNT, CDR2 YENEEA. CDR3 DNA sequence: TGTGCCAGCAGCTCTACGGGACGGTTACTCCAAGAGACCCAGTACTTC. This translates into CASSSTGRLLQETQYF.

V usage is TRBV5-1 and J usage is TRBJ2-7; a weak D match, TRBD2 (6 bases). The V gene lost 0 bases and the J gene lost 4 bases, with 11 bases spanning the gap. The CDR3 is 14 amino acids. Germline lookup yields CDR1 SGHRS and CDR2 YFSETQ. The CDR3 sequence: CASSLAGEEYEQYF. CDR3 DNA: TGCGCCAGCAGCTTGGCGGGGGAAGAGTACGAGCAGTACTTC.

The rearrangement joins TRBV6-1 to TRBJ2-3, with a possible D match to TRBD2 (7 bases). Trimming removed 1 base at V and 3 bases at J, with 11 bases between. Germline assignment: CDR1 MNHNS and CDR2 SASEGT. The CDR3 has 15 amino acids. In DNA form, the CDR3 reads TGTGCCAGCAGTGAAGAGGGGGGGGAGACAGATACGCAGTATTTT. Its translation: CASSEEGGETDTQYF.

This clone was found a few times. The rearrangement links TRBV7-6 to TRBJ2-3, with TRBD2 as a possible D gene (5 bases). The germline V and J ends were trimmed by 3 bases and 4 bases, with 11 bases remaining between them. Per germline, CDR1 SGHVS and CDR2 FNYEAQ. This CDR3 comprises 14 residues. CDR3 region: CASSLDLMADTQYF. DNA for the CDR3: TGTGCCAGCAGCTTGGACTTGATGGCAGATACGCAGTATTTT.

This clone is deemed medium-sized. The chain links TRBV6-8 to TRBJ2-1; tentatively, D is TRBD1 (5 bases). Trimming took 6 bases from V and 0 from J, leaving 9 bases between them. This CDR3 spans 14 amino acids. Per germline, CDR1 MNHGY and CDR2 SAAAGT. DNA of the CDR3: TGTGCCAGCAGCCCCAGGGTCTCCTACAATGAGCAGTTCTTC. As protein: CASSPRVSYNEQFF.

The chain couples TRBV18 to TRBJ2-7, with a tentative D call TRBD1 (8 bases). The CDR3 is 14 amino acids. In germline, CDR1 is KGHSH, CDR2 LQKENI. V shed 2 bases and J shed 5 bases, with 13 bases lying between them. The CDR3: CASSPGQGGNEQYF. CDR3 DNA sequence: TGTGCCAGCTCACCAGGACAGGGAGGGAACGAGCAGTACTTC.

This clone was observed a few times. CDR3 sequence reads: CASSSLAGITDTQYF. The CDR3, as DNA: TGTGCCAGCAGTTCACTAGCGGGAATCACAGATACGCAGTATTTT. The V gene is TRBV6-8, the J gene TRBJ2-3, with TRBD2 identical over 10 bases. The V gene end was trimmed by 4 bases and the J gene end by 2 bases; junction bases not matched to a gene: 3. The CDR3 consists of 15 residues. Germline V gene lookup returns CDR1 MNHGY and CDR2 SAAAGT.